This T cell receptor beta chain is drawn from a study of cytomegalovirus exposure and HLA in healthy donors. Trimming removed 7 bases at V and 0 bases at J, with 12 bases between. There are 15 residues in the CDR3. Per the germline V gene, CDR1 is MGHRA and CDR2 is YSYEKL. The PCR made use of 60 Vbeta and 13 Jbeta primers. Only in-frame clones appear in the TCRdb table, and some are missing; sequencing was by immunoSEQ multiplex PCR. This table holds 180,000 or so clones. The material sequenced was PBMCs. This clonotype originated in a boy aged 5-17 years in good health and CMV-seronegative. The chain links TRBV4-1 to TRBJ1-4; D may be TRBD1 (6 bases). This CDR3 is CASTTPGATNEKLFF. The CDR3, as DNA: TGCGCCAGCACCACTCCAGGGGCAACTAATGAAAAACTGTTTTTT.